Listed below are T cell receptor beta chains from one sample, sequenced in a study of T cell repertoires in cytomegalovirus infection. TCRdb recomputed calls from the reads with MiXCR, one row per CDR3 protein. The repertoire consists of roughly 340,000 distinct CDR3 sequences, with almost 30% occurring once and the leading ten covering around 18%. For these TCRs, the target antigens are not known. Sequencing used cultured PBMCs, obtained from culture after CMV antigen stimulation. The receptor set was obtained from a human donor in good health (CMV status not recorded). Some clones in this sample may be carry-over from other donors' samples. Both conserved end residues are part of each CDR3. A D gene is named only where the DNA matches it firmly. The size of a clone is reported for some rows only, either as once, few or many, or as a class for expanded clones.

J gene,CDR3 length,V gene,D gene,clone size,CDR3 protein,CDR3 DNA
TRBJ2-5,15,TRBV11-2,TRBD1,few,CASSSTGVVEETQYF,TGTGCCAGCAGCTCGACAGGGGTGGTGGAAGAGACCCAGTACTTC
TRBJ1-5,14,TRBV12-3/TRBV12-4,-,-,CASSLSRASQPQHF,TGTGCCAGCAGTTTGAGCAGGGCAAGTCAGCCCCAGCATTTT
TRBJ2-1,13,TRBV7-9,-,few,CASTGRTYNEQFF,TGTGCCAGCACGGGGAGGACCTACAATGAGCAGTTCTTC
TRBJ1-1,14,TRBV7-6,TRBD1,-,CASRPGTGDTEAFF,TGTGCCAGCAGACCCGGGACAGGGGACACTGAAGCTTTCTTT
TRBJ1-2,15,TRBV19,TRBD1,once,CASSSNGQGDYGYTF,TGTGCCAGTAGTTCTAACGGACAGGGGGACTATGGCTACACCTTC
TRBJ2-1,15,TRBV7-9,TRBD2,-,CASSIGTSGINEQFF,TGTGCCAGCAGCATTGGGACTAGCGGAATCAATGAGCAGTTCTTC
TRBJ1-2,14,TRBV3-1,TRBD1,-,CASSQRTGGGGYTF,TGTGCCAGCAGCCAGCGCACAGGGGGCGGTGGCTACACCTTC
TRBJ2-5,17,TRBV18,-,-,CASSPLPAAGSMETQYF,TGTGCCAGCTCACCGCTACCGGCTGCGGGAAGTATGGAGACCCAGTACTTC
TRBJ2-7,14,TRBV7-2,TRBD2,many,CASSLAGGPYEQYF,TGTGCCAGCAGCTTAGCGGGAGGGCCCTACGAGCAGTACTTC
TRBJ1-1,11,TRBV12-3/TRBV12-4,-,few,CASSPTGEAFF,TGTGCCAGCAGTCCTACAGGGGAAGCTTTCTTT
TRBJ1-2,15,TRBV7-6,-,-,CASSGGSLGSDGYTF,TGTGCCAGCAGCGGGGGGTCCCTCGGTAGCGATGGCTACACCTTC
TRBJ1-5,14,TRBV19,-,few,CASRPQGGNQPQHF,TGTGCCAGTAGACCACAGGGAGGAAATCAGCCCCAGCATTTT
TRBJ2-1,15,TRBV7-3,-,-,CASSHSGGAGNEQFF,TGTGCCAGCAGCCACTCTGGGGGGGCGGGCAATGAGCAGTTCTTC
TRBJ2-2,15,TRBV12-3/TRBV12-4,-,few,CASSRGTAYTGELFF,TGTGCCAGCAGTCGGGGGACAGCTTACACCGGGGAGCTGTTTTTT
TRBJ2-1,19,TRBV18,TRBD2,-,CASSPPLTRRESPYNEQFF,TGTGCCAGCTCACCCCCCCTAACTAGGCGGGAGTCCCCCTACAATGAGCAGTTCTTC
TRBJ2-7,13,TRBV20-1,-,many,CSVGGTTGYEQYF,TGCAGTGTCGGGGGAACGACTGGCTACGAGCAGTACTTC
TRBJ2-5,12,TRBV29-1,-,-,CSVDGQSETQYF,TGCAGCGTTGATGGACAGTCAGAGACCCAGTACTTC
TRBJ1-2,16,TRBV4-1,-,-,CASREPTGQTNYGYTF,TGCGCCAGCAGAGAACCAACGGGACAAACAAACTATGGCTACACCTTC
TRBJ2-5,14,TRBV7-2,-,few,CASSLVGGLETQYF,TGTGCCAGCAGCTTAGTCGGTGGACTAGAGACCCAGTACTTC
TRBJ2-3,16,TRBV11-2,-,-,CASSSTLGPRPHTQYF,TGTGCCAGCAGCAGTACTTTGGGCCCACGACCCCATACGCAGTATTTT
TRBJ1-2,14,TRBV6-5,-,-,CASRFGPPNYGYTF,TGTGCCAGCAGGTTTGGGCCTCCTAACTATGGCTACACCTTC
TRBJ1-2,14,TRBV25-1,-,many,CASSGAGAHYGYTF,TGTGCCAGCAGTGGAGCAGGGGCCCACTATGGCTACACCTTC
TRBJ1-4,11,TRBV7-3,-,-,CASSFAEKLFF,TGTGCCAGCAGCTTTGCCGAAAAACTGTTTTTT
TRBJ1-6,16,TRBV4-1,TRBD1,-,CASSQEERQTGTTLHF,TGCGCCAGCAGCCAAGAGGAACGGCAGACAGGGACGACCCTCCACTTT
TRBJ2-7,15,TRBV7-3,TRBD1,-,CASSPGTGKGYEQYF,TGTGCCAGCAGCCCCGGGACAGGGAAGGGCTACGAGCAGTACTTC
TRBJ1-4,17,TRBV7-9,TRBD1,-,CASSPTPGQGAGEKLFF,TGTGCCAGCAGCCCAACCCCGGGACAGGGGGCGGGAGAAAAACTGTTTTTT
TRBJ2-3,13,TRBV7-3,-,-,CASSLRRKDTQYF,TGTGCCAGCAGCTTAAGACGGAAAGATACGCAGTATTTT
TRBJ2-3,15,TRBV10-3,-,-,CAISENPGQRDMQYF,TGTGCCATCAGTGAGAATCCGGGACAGCGGGATATGCAGTATTTT
TRBJ1-1,15,TRBV27,TRBD1,-,CASSDGTGGDGEAFF,TGTGCCAGCAGTGACGGGACAGGGGGCGATGGTGAAGCTTTCTTT
TRBJ2-3,11,TRBV20-1,-,once,CSAWVGDTQYF,TGCAGTGCTTGGGTAGGCGATACGCAGTATTTT
TRBJ2-3,16,TRBV7-9,-,few,CASSSPSGQPTDTQYF,TGTGCCAGCAGCTCCCCGTCAGGACAACCCACAGATACGCAGTATTTT